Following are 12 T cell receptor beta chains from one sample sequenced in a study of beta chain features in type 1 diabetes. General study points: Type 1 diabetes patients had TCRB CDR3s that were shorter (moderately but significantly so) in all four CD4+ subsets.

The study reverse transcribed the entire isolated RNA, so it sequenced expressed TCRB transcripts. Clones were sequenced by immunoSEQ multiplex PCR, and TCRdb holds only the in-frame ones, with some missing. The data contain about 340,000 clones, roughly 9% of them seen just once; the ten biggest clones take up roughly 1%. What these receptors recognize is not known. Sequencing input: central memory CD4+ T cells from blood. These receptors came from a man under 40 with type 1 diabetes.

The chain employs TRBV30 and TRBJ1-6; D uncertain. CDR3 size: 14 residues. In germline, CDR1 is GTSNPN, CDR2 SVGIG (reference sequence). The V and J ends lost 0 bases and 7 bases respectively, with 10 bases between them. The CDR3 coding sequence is TGTGCCTGGAGTGTAATGTTACTCAATTCACCCCTCCACTTT. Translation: CAWSVMLLNSPLHF.

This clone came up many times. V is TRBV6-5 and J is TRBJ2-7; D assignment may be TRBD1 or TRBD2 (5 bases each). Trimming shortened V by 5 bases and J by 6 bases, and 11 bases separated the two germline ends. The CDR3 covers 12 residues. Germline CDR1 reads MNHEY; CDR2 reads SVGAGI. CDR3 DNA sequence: TGTGCCAGCAGTACCGGGACGCTCGAGCAGTACTTC. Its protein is CASSTGTLEQYF.

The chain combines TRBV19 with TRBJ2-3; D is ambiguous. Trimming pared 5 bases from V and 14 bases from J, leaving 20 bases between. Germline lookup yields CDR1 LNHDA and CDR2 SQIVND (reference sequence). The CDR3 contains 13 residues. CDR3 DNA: TGTGCCAGTAGTGTAACCGGTGGCACGGGTCCGTATTTT. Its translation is CASSVTGGTGPYF.

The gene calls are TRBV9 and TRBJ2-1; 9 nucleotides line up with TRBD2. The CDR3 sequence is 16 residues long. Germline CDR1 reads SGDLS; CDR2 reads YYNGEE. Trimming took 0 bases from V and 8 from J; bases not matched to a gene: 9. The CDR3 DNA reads TGTGCCAGCAGCGTAGAAGCAGCGGGGGGTAGGGATGAGCAGTTCTTC. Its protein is CASSVEAAGGRDEQFF.

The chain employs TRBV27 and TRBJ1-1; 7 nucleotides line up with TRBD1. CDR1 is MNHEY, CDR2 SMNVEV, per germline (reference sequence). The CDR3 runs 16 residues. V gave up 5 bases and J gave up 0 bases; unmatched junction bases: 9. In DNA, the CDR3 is TGTGCCAGCAGTCCCCGTTCGACAGGGTTGAACACTGAAGCTTTCTTT. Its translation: CASSPRSTGLNTEAFF.

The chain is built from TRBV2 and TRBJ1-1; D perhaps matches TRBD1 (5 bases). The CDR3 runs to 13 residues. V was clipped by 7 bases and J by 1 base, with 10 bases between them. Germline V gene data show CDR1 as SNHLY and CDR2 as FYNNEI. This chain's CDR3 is CASTAGRNTEAFF. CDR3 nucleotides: TGTGCCAGCACGGCAGGGCGGAACACTGAAGCTTTCTTT. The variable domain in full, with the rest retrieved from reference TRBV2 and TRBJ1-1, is EPEVTQTPSHQVTQMGQEVILRCVPISNHLYFYWYRQILGQKVEFLVSFYNNEISEKSEIFDDQFSVERPDGSNFTLKIRSTKLEDSAMYFCASTAGRNTEAFFGQGTRLTVV.

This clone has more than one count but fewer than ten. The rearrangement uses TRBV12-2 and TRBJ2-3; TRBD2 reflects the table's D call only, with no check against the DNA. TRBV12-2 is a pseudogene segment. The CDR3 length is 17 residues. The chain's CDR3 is CASRLGGSVLSRDTQYF. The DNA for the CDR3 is TGTGCAAGTCGCTTAGGAGGGAGCGTGCTTAGCAGGGATACGCAGTATTTT.

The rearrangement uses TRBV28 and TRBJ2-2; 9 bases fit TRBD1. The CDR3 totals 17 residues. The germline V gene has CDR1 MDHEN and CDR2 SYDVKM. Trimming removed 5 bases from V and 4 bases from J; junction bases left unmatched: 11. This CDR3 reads CASSKPLGTGSTGELFF. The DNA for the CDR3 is TGTGCCAGCAGTAAGCCACTAGGGACAGGGAGCACCGGGGAGCTGTTTTTT.

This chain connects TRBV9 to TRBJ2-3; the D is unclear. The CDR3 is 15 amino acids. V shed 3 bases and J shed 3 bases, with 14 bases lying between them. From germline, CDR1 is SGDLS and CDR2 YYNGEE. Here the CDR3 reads CASSESPTRTDTQYF. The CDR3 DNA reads TGTGCCAGCAGCGAGTCCCCCACGAGGACAGATACGCAGTATTTT. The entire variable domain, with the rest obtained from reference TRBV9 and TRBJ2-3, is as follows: DSGVTQTPKHLITATGQRVTLRCSPRSGDLSVYWYQQSLDQGLQFLIQYYNGEERAKGNILERFSAQQFPDLHSELNLSSLELGDSALYFCASSESPTRTDTQYFGPGTRLTVL.

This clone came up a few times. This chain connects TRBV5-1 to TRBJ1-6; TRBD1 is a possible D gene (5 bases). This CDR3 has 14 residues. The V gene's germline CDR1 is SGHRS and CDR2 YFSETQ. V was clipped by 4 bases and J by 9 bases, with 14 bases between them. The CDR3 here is CASSRGEDGSPLHF. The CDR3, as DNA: TGCGCCAGCAGCCGGGGCGAGGATGGTTCACCCCTCCACTTT.

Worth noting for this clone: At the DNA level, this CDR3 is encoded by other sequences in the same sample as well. The CDR3 reads CASSSGPSTDTQYF. The DNA for the CDR3 is TGCGCCAGCAGCAGCGGACCCAGCACAGATACGCAGTATTTT. The chain recombines TRBV5-1 with TRBJ2-3, with D possibly being TRBD2 (5 bases). The CDR3 spans 14 residues. Trimming cost V 4 bases and J 0 bases, with 9 bases left between them. Germline CDR1 and CDR2: SGHRS and YFSETQ.

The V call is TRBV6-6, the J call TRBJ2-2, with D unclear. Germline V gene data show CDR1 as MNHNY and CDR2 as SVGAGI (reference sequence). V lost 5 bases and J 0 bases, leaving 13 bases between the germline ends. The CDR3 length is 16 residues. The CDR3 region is CASSPLGVANTGELFF. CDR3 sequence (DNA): TGTGCCAGCAGTCCCTTGGGCGTAGCGAACACCGGGGAGCTGTTTTTT.